The 27 T cell receptor beta chains presented below share a single source sample, sequenced in a study of cytomegalovirus exposure and HLA in healthy donors. The PCR ran on 60 Vbeta and 13 Jbeta primers. This table comes from immunoSEQ multiplex PCR, and its TCRdb copy is limited to in-frame clones, with some not included. The data show around 210,000 clones, and the top ten clones hold over 0.95%. Sequencing input: PBMCs. These receptors all come from a girl aged 2 to 9 in good health and CMV-seropositive.

The V and J genes are TRBV4-1 and TRBJ2-1; weak D call: TRBD2 (6 bases). Per the germline V gene, CDR1 is MGHRA and CDR2 is YSYEKL. The CDR3 extends over 16 amino acids. The V and J ends lost 0 bases and 7 bases respectively, with 16 bases between them. DNA of the CDR3: TGCGCCAGCAGCCAAGATTACCCGGGAGTCGGAAATGAGCAGTTCTTC. Its translation is CASSQDYPGVGNEQFF.

The V gene is TRBV28, the J gene TRBJ2-7; weak D call: TRBD2 (5 bases). Germline V gives CDR1 MDHEN, CDR2 SYDVKM. CDR3 size: 15 residues. Trimming took off 4 bases at V and 0 bases at J, with 13 bases between the two ends. CDR3 amino acids: CASSSGSSSSYEQYF. In DNA, the CDR3 is TGTGCCAGCAGTTCGGGATCTTCGAGCTCCTACGAGCAGTACTTC.

V usage is TRBV9 and J usage is TRBJ1-1; D possibly corresponds to TRBD1 (5 bases). V was pared by 4 bases and J by 4 bases, with 20 bases between. Germline CDR1 SGDLS, CDR2 YYNGEE. CDR3 size: 16 residues. The CDR3 loop reads CASSLNPGTAGTEAFF. The CDR3 bases are TGTGCCAGCAGCCTGAATCCCGGGACTGCGGGCACTGAAGCTTTCTTT.

The rearrangement uses TRBV5-1 and TRBJ2-5; 8 bases map to TRBD2. Matching the DNA end better, TRBJ2-7 makes the J call doubtful. Germline lookup yields CDR1 SGHRS and CDR2 YFSETQ. There are 16 residues in the CDR3. In nucleotides, the CDR3 is TGCGCCAGCAGCTTGGCCTGGAGCGGGAGACGAAACGAGCAGTACTTC. This codes for CASSLAWSGRRNEQYF.

V and J are TRBV6-5 and TRBJ2-7; D may be TRBD1 (5 bases). The CDR3 contains 13 residues. From germline, CDR1 is MNHEY and CDR2 SVGAGI. V was pared by 4 bases and J by 4 bases, with 11 bases between. CDR3: CASSSTALYEQYF. The CDR3 DNA follows: TGTGCCAGCAGTTCGACAGCCCTATACGAGCAGTACTTC.

The chain carries TRBV6-5 and TRBJ2-5; TRBD1 matches at 11 bases. The CDR3 is made up of 16 amino acids. With V trimmed by 0 bases and J by 5 bases, 5 bases remained unmatched. Per germline, CDR1 MNHEY and CDR2 SVGAGI. The CDR3 region is CASSYSTGQGDETQYF. The CDR3 DNA sequence: TGTGCCAGCAGTTACTCGACGGGACAGGGGGATGAGACCCAGTACTTC.

The CDR3 sequence is CASSLSRNYEQYF. CDR3 DNA: TGCGCCAGCAGCTTGTCCCGGAACTACGAGCAGTACTTC. The chain recombines TRBV5-1 with TRBJ2-5; D gene unclear. The DNA end lines up better with TRBJ2-7; the J call may be wrong. The CDR3 totals 13 residues. Germline V gives CDR1 SGHRS, CDR2 YFSETQ.

The CDR3 DNA reads as TGTGCCAGCTCACCTGCTCCCGGGGTGGGGGAAAAACTGTTTTTT. It is translated as CASSPAPGVGEKLFF. J is TRBJ1-4 and V is TRBV18; D uncertain. V was clipped by 3 bases and J by 8 bases, with 16 bases between them. In germline, CDR1 is KGHSH, CDR2 LQKENI. The CDR3 length is 15 residues.

The CDR3 DNA is TGTGCCAGCAGCTTATTTGGTAGCGGGAAAGAGACCCAGTACTTC. The encoded protein is CASSLFGSGKETQYF. The chain is built from TRBV7-9 and TRBJ2-5; TRBD2 matches 8 bases. Germline V gene data show CDR1 as SEHNR and CDR2 as FQNEAQ (reference sequence). The trim removed 2 bases at V and 3 bases at J, leaving 5 bases unmatched. The CDR3 is 15 residues long.

This chain joins TRBV9 and TRBJ2-2; D is uncertain. Between the trimmed V and J ends, which lost 2 bases and 5 bases, there was a span of 13 bases. CDR3 length equals 15 residues. In germline, CDR1 is SGDLS, CDR2 YYNGEE. CDR3 sequence (DNA): TGTGCCAGCAGCGTCGACACGGTCTGGACCGGGGAGCTGTTTTTT. This translates into CASSVDTVWTGELFF. Using reference TRBV9 and TRBJ2-2 for the parts outside the CDR3, the full variable domain is DSGVTQTPKHLITATGQRVTLRCSPRSGDLSVYWYQQSLDQGLQFLIQYYNGEERAKGNILERFSAQQFPDLHSELNLSSLELGDSALYFCASSVDTVWTGELFFGEGSRLTVL.

This sequence joins TRBV5-1 and TRBJ2-2; 8 nucleotides line up with TRBD2. The CDR3 has 18 residues. The germline V gene encodes CDR1 SGHRS and CDR2 YFSETQ. Losses at the gene ends were 0 bases for V and 4 bases for J; bases not matched to a gene: 11. CDR3 sequence reads: CASSLAAREASFTGELFF. In DNA, the CDR3 is TGCGCCAGCAGCTTGGCTGCGCGGGAGGCCTCTTTCACCGGGGAGCTGTTTTTT.

The chain recombines TRBV7-2 with TRBJ1-1; D is possibly TRBD1 (5 bases). This CDR3 region has 12 residues. Trimming left V 4 bases short and J 6 bases short, with 9 bases between. CDR1 is SGHTA, CDR2 FQGNSA, per germline. This CDR3 is CASSYQQAEAFF. The CDR3 bases are TGTGCCAGCAGCTACCAACAGGCTGAAGCTTTCTTT.

This chain uses TRBV19 with TRBJ1-4; the match to TRBD1 covers 8 bases. The CDR3 length is 15 residues. The V and J ends lost 6 bases and 0 bases, in that order; junction bases with no gene match: 3. In germline, CDR1 is LNHDA, CDR2 SQIVND (reference sequence). The DNA for the CDR3 is TGTGCCAGTAGCGCAGGGGGCACAACTAATGAAAAACTGTTTTTT. It encodes CASSAGGTTNEKLFF.

This rearrangement joins TRBV19 to TRBJ1-5, with 7 nucleotides matching TRBD1. The CDR3 sequence is 15 residues long. Germline assignment: CDR1 LNHDA and CDR2 SQIVND (reference sequence). Unmatched junction bases numbered 12, after V lost 9 bases and J lost 4 bases. The CDR3 nucleotides are TGTGCCAGCCAGGGGGAGACAGGCTGGAATCAGCCCCAGCATTTT. Its translation: CASQGETGWNQPQHF.

The gene calls are TRBV6-5 and TRBJ1-2, with D unresolved. Germline V lookup: CDR1 MNHEY, CDR2 SVGAGI. This CDR3 comprises 14 residues. The V and J ends lost 2 bases and 8 bases respectively, with 15 bases between them. CDR3: CASSYVSTGVGYTF. In nucleotides, the CDR3 is TGTGCCAGCAGTTACGTCTCTACGGGAGTGGGCTACACCTTC.

The genes are TRBV28 and TRBJ1-5, with 8 bases matching TRBD1. The ends lost 7 bases at V and 7 bases at J; junction bases unmatched: 12. The CDR3 runs 15 residues. CDR1 and CDR2 (germline): MDHEN, SYDVKM. The CDR3 DNA reads TGTGCCAGCACCTCCACCGGGACAGGTTTCCAGCCCCAGCATTTT. As protein: CASTSTGTGFQPQHF.

This chain connects TRBV19 to TRBJ1-2, with D possibly being TRBD1 (6 bases). The germline V gene encodes CDR1 LNHDA and CDR2 SQIVND (reference sequence). This CDR3 is built from 14 residues. V lost 5 bases, J lost 6 bases, and 16 bases lay in between. The CDR3 DNA sequence: TGTGCCAGTAGTGGGGCGACAGGAGCAAATGGCTACACCTTC. Protein sequence: CASSGATGANGYTF.

The gene calls are TRBV20-1 and TRBJ1-1, with TRBD1 matching over 7 bases. V shed 3 bases and J 12 bases; nucleotides not matched to a gene: 7. The CDR3 covers 11 residues. Germline-derived CDR1 and CDR2 are DFQATT and SNEGSKA (reference sequence). CDR3 in amino acids: CSASPDRETFF. CDR3 nucleotide sequence: TGCAGTGCTAGTCCCGACAGGGAAACTTTCTTT.

V is TRBV7-9 and J is TRBJ1-1; the D is unclear. V was cut by 5 bases and J by 11 bases, with 12 bases left in between. This CDR3 has 11 residues. Germline-derived CDR1 and CDR2 are SEHNR and FQNEAQ (reference sequence). The CDR3 nucleotides are TGTGCCAGCAGCCTGACCACCGGGGCTTTCTTT. Translating it yields CASSLTTGAFF.

The chain employs TRBV28 and TRBJ2-1, with D unresolved. The CDR3 runs to 14 residues. Germline CDR1 and CDR2: MDHEN and SYDVKM. V lost 7 bases and J lost 0, with 10 bases in between. CDR3 in DNA: TGTGCCAGCATTAAAAACTTCTCCTACAATGAGCAGTTCTTC. This translates into CASIKNFSYNEQFF.

The chain recombines TRBV9 with TRBJ1-2; perhaps TRBD1 as D (5 bases). Germline V gene sequence: CDR1 SGDLS, CDR2 YYNGEE. The CDR3 is 14 amino acids. V was shortened by 3 bases and J by 3 bases, with 12 bases between the two germline ends. The CDR3 reads CASSGRRGDYGYTF. As DNA, the CDR3 is TGTGCCAGCAGCGGGCGTCGGGGGGACTATGGCTACACCTTC.

V gene TRBV5-1 combines with J gene TRBJ1-1; tentative D call: TRBD1 (5 bases). Germline loops: CDR1 SGHRS, CDR2 YFSETQ. The length of the CDR3 is 11 residues. Trimming cost V 0 bases and J 11 bases, with 8 bases left between them. The CDR3 sequence is CASSLGRDAFF. The CDR3 nucleotides read TGCGCCAGCAGCTTGGGGAGGGACGCTTTCTTT.

V and J are TRBV5-6 and TRBJ2-7, with 8 positions matching TRBD1. Germline assignment: CDR1 SGHDT and CDR2 YYEEEE. This CDR3 has 15 residues. The J segment lost 5 bases and the V segment lost 2 bases, leaving 9 bases of the junction unmatched. The CDR3 sequence is CASSLYRDRKDEQYF. The CDR3, as DNA: TGTGCCAGCAGCTTATACAGGGACAGGAAGGACGAGCAGTACTTC.

The chain recombines TRBV5-4 with TRBJ2-7; no clear D. In germline, CDR1 is SGHNT, CDR2 YYREEE (reference sequence). The ends were cut back, 1 base at V and 0 bases at J, with 11 bases in the middle. The length of the CDR3 is 15 residues. The CDR3 DNA is TGTGCCAGCAGCTTGTCGGTTGGTAGCTCCTACGAGCAGTACTTC. Protein: CASSLSVGSSYEQYF.

The chain couples TRBV9 to TRBJ1-1; D is unclear. Looked up from germline, CDR1 is SGDLS and CDR2 is YYNGEE. Trimming left V 0 bases short and J 1 base short, with 4 bases between. The CDR3 has 13 residues. For the CDR3, the DNA is TGTGCCAGCAGCGTAGGGGCGAACACTGAAGCTTTCTTT. Its protein is CASSVGANTEAFF. Complete variable domain (other parts from reference TRBV9 and TRBJ1-1): DSGVTQTPKHLITATGQRVTLRCSPRSGDLSVYWYQQSLDQGLQFLIQYYNGEERAKGNILERFSAQQFPDLHSELNLSSLELGDSALYFCASSVGANTEAFFGQGTRLTVV.

The J gene is TRBJ1-3, the V gene TRBV7-8; D not resolved. The CDR3 is made up of 16 amino acids. CDR1 is SGHVS, CDR2 FQNEAQ, per germline. Trimming removed 0 bases at V and 0 bases at J, with 9 bases between. The CDR3: CASSLAQPGSGNTIYF. DNA for the CDR3: TGTGCCAGCAGCTTAGCTCAGCCGGGCTCTGGAAACACCATATATTTT. The variable domain in full, completed from reference TRBV7-8 and TRBJ1-3, reads GAGVSQSPRYKVAKRGQDVALRCDPISGHVSLFWYQQALGQGPEFLTYFQNEAQLDKSGLPSDRFFAERPEGSVSTLKIQRTQQEDSAVYLCASSLAQPGSGNTIYFGEGSWLTVV.

The V and J genes are TRBV19 and TRBJ2-7, with 11 bases lining up with TRBD1. The CDR3 sequence is 15 residues long. The V gene end was trimmed by 6 bases and the J gene end by 6 bases; junction bases not matched to a gene: 10. The germline V gene has CDR1 LNHDA and CDR2 SQIVND (reference sequence). The CDR3 loop is CASSPGQGVLGEQYF. CDR3 nucleotides: TGTGCCAGTAGCCCGGGACAGGGGGTTCTGGGCGAGCAGTACTTC.